A single sample is the source of the 24 T cell receptor beta chains below, sequenced in a study of blood T cell repertoires in COVID-19. The protocol was immunoSEQ multiplex PCR, while the TCRdb copy is restricted to in-frame clones and leaves out a portion. The data contain 210,000 or so clones, approximately 78% of them singletons. The specimen sequenced was peripheral blood. The receptors stem from a woman of 80 years or more with acute or convalescent COVID-19.

The V gene is TRBV5-1, the J gene TRBJ2-5; 9 positions match TRBD1. Losses at the gene ends were 4 bases for V and 1 base for J; bases not matched to a gene: 5. Germline loops: CDR1 SGHRS, CDR2 YFSETQ. The CDR3 consists of 15 residues. The CDR3 DNA is TGCGCCAGCAGCCGACAGGGGGAGACCCAAGAGACCCAGTACTTC. Translating gives CASSRQGETQETQYF.

The V gene is TRBV6-6, the J gene TRBJ1-4, with 9 bases that match TRBD1. This CDR3 region has 19 residues. The junction had 20 bases not matched to a gene; V was cut back by 6 bases and J by 6 bases. Germline V gives CDR1 MNHNY, CDR2 SVGAGI (reference sequence). The CDR3 reads CASSRLTDRGRLYDEKLFF. CDR3 DNA sequence: TGTGCCAGCAGCCGACTCACTGACAGGGGGAGGTTATACGATGAAAAACTGTTTTTT.

This chain links TRBV7-2 with TRBJ1-6; D might be TRBD1 (5 bases). Trimming left V 4 bases short and J 7 bases short, with 11 bases between. The CDR3 extends over 14 amino acids. The germline V gene has CDR1 SGHTA and CDR2 FQGNSA. The CDR3 coding sequence is TGTGCCAGCAGCTGGGAGGGGCGGAATTCACCCCTCCACTTT. Its translation: CASSWEGRNSPLHF.

This clone occurred once. The chain recombines TRBV5-6 with TRBJ1-5; D remains unclear. The germline CDR1 and CDR2 sequences are SGHDT and YYEEEE. Trimming removed 0 bases at V and 8 bases at J, with 12 bases between. This CDR3 region has 14 residues. The CDR3 here is CASSLANGVEPQHF. The CDR3 region has the DNA TGTGCCAGCAGCTTGGCAAACGGAGTGGAGCCCCAGCATTTT.

In this sample, this clone turned up once. The CDR3 DNA reads TGTGCCATCAGACCCGGGACAGATAGCTCTGGAAACACCATATATTTT. Encoded protein: CAIRPGTDSSGNTIYF. The chain employs TRBV10-3 and TRBJ1-3; 7 bases match TRBD1. The CDR3 runs to 16 residues. Germline V gives CDR1 ENHRY, CDR2 SYGVKD. V lost 6 bases to trimming and J lost 0 bases; unmatched junction nucleotides: 8.

The chain employs TRBV5-1 and TRBJ2-7, with 7 bases lining up with TRBD2. The V gene's germline CDR1 is SGHRS and CDR2 YFSETQ. V gave up 4 bases and J gave up 6 bases; unmatched junction bases: 16. The CDR3 has 16 amino acids. CDR3: CASSPLREGQKSEQYF. The CDR3 nucleotides read TGCGCCAGCAGCCCTTTAAGGGAGGGCCAGAAGAGCGAGCAGTACTTC.

The chain is built from TRBV7-3 and TRBJ2-3, with 13 positions matching TRBD2. Losses at the gene ends were 5 bases for V and 5 bases for J; bases not matched to a gene: 7. In germline, CDR1 is SGHTA, CDR2 FQGTGA. The length of the CDR3 is 16 residues. CDR3 protein: CASSARLAGGEDTQYF. CDR3 DNA sequence: TGTGCCAGCAGCGCCCGACTAGCGGGGGGCGAAGATACGCAGTATTTT.

The CDR3 DNA is TGTGCCAGCAGTGAGGCAGGGAACACTGAAGCTTTCTTT. Encoded protein: CASSEAGNTEAFF. The rearrangement joins TRBV6-1 to TRBJ1-1; D is undetermined. The CDR3 is 13 residues long. Germline CDR1 and CDR2: MNHNS and SASEGT. V was pared by 3 bases and J by 1 base, with 6 bases between.

The rearrangement joins TRBV3-1 (or the pseudogene TRBV3-2) to TRBJ2-5; possible D gene TRBD2, 6 bases. Germline CDR1 is LGHDT and CDR2 is YNNKEL (reference sequence). V was trimmed by 4 bases and J by 5 bases, leaving 26 bases between them. The CDR3 runs 18 residues. For the CDR3, the DNA is TGTGCCAGCAGCCTGTCCCCGCTAGCGTTTACCATTCAGGAGACCCAGTACTTC. This sequence encodes CASSLSPLAFTIQETQYF.

The chain has TRBV2 and TRBJ2-1, with TRBD2 matching over 10 bases. With V trimmed by 7 bases and J by 7 bases, 7 bases remained unmatched. The CDR3 runs 14 residues. The germline V gene encodes CDR1 SNHLY and CDR2 FYNNEI. CDR3 bases: TGTGCCAGCAACACGGCTAGCGGGAGTAATGAGCAGTTCTTC. It encodes CASNTASGSNEQFF.

In its sample, this clone was seen once. This chain joins TRBV7-2 and TRBJ2-5; 9 bases are a match to TRBD1. J lost 1 base, V lost 6 bases, and 6 bases had no gene match. Germline V CDR1 and CDR2: SGHTA, FQGNSA. This CDR3 region has 15 residues. The CDR3 is CASRGDRARQETQYF. For the CDR3, the DNA is TGTGCCAGCAGGGGGGACAGGGCCCGCCAAGAGACCCAGTACTTC.

The V gene is TRBV9, the J gene TRBJ1-5; a possible D gene is TRBD1 (5 bases). CDR1 is SGDLS and CDR2 is YYNGEE in the germline V gene. V lost 0 bases to trimming and J lost 7 bases, with 14 bases between them. This CDR3 is 15 amino acids long. The DNA of the CDR3 is TGTGCCAGCAGCGTAGGCACATCGGGGGGGCAGCCCCAGCATTTT. Amino acid sequence: CASSVGTSGGQPQHF.

The chain couples TRBV4-3 to TRBJ1-3; D unresolved. V lost 2 bases and J 0 bases, leaving 11 bases between the germline ends. In germline, CDR1 is LGHNA, CDR2 YSLEER. This CDR3 is built from 16 residues. The CDR3 DNA is TGCGCCAGCAGCCAATCCAGAGGAACCTCTGGAAACACCATATATTTT. This sequence encodes CASSQSRGTSGNTIYF.

The V and J genes are TRBV30 and TRBJ1-2; D gene unclear. The V end lost 2 bases, the J end lost 8 bases, and 12 bases lay between the germline ends. The germline CDR1 and CDR2 sequences are GTSNPN and SVGIG (reference sequence). The CDR3 covers 12 residues. The CDR3: CAWSLSSKGYTF. The CDR3 DNA is TGTGCCTGGAGTTTGTCAAGCAAAGGCTACACCTTC. The full variable domain, in which reference TRBV30 and TRBJ1-2 provide the parts outside the CDR3, is SQTIHQWPATLVQPVGSPLSLECTVEGTSNPNLYWYRQAAGRGLQLLFYSVGIGQISSEVPQNLSASRPQDRQFILSSKKLLLSDSGFYLCAWSLSSKGYTFGSGTRLTVV.

The CDR3 spells CASSLASGTEAFF. CDR3 coding DNA: TGTGCCAGCAGCTTAGCGTCGGGAACTGAAGCTTTCTTT. The rearrangement uses TRBV7-2 and TRBJ1-1; D gene uncertain. Per germline, CDR1 SGHTA and CDR2 FQGNSA. CDR3 length: 13 amino acids. V lost 0 bases, J lost 5 bases, and 7 bases lay in between.

This sequence joins TRBV2 and TRBJ2-5, with 8 bases matching TRBD2. The CDR3 spans 13 residues. Trimming at V came to 8 bases and at J to 5 bases, leaving 7 bases not matched to a gene. CDR1 and CDR2 from the germline V gene are SNHLY and FYNNEI. CDR3 protein: CASGLAEGETQYF. CDR3 in DNA: TGTGCCAGCGGACTAGCAGAGGGGGAGACCCAGTACTTC.

V gene TRBV3-1 (or the pseudogene TRBV3-2) combines with J gene TRBJ2-3; D might be TRBD2 (7 bases). V lost 3 bases and J lost 2, with 15 bases in between. CDR1 is LGHDT, CDR2 YNNKEL, per germline (reference sequence). CDR3 length: 16 residues. CDR3 DNA: TGTGCCAGCAGCCATAGGACAGCGGGGTTCACAGATACGCAGTATTTT. This gives the protein CASSHRTAGFTDTQYF.

This clone appeared a few times. V is TRBV29-1 and J is TRBJ2-7; the match to TRBD2 covers 10 bases. V was pared by 6 bases and J by 0 bases, with 5 bases of the junction left unmatched. CDR3 size: 14 residues. From germline, CDR1 is SQVTM and CDR2 ANQGSEA. CDR3 protein: CSVLTSGNSYEQYF. The CDR3 coding sequence is TGCAGCGTCCTTACTAGCGGGAACTCCTACGAGCAGTACTTC.

The rearrangement uses TRBV27 and TRBJ2-2, with TRBD2 matching 13 bases. The germline CDR1 and CDR2 sequences are MNHEY and SMNVEV (reference sequence). There are 15 residues in the CDR3. V was clipped by 3 bases and J by 5 bases; unmatched bases: 0. The CDR3 here is CASSLGLAGTGELFF. The CDR3 region has the DNA TGTGCCAGCAGTTTGGGACTAGCGGGGACCGGGGAGCTGTTTTTT.

About this clone: One junction end does not reproduce the germline sequence, and a read error may be involved. The chain combines TRBV7-7 with TRBJ2-1; a weak D match, TRBD1 (6 bases). This CDR3 has 19 amino acids. Germline-derived CDR1 and CDR2 are SSHAT and FNYEAQ (reference sequence). CDR3: CASSLSGQRYSPAYNEQFF. The CDR3 region has the DNA TGTGCTAGCAGCTTGTCCGGACAGCGATATTCACCAGCTTACAATGAGCAGTTCTTC.

This rearrangement joins TRBV30 to TRBJ1-1; D might be TRBD1 (5 bases). The CDR3 is 12 residues long. Germline lookup yields CDR1 GTSNPN and CDR2 SVGIG (reference sequence). Deletions cut 5 bases from V and 0 bases from J, with 7 bases between. CDR3 residues: CAWGGVNTEAFF. In DNA form, the CDR3 reads TGTGCCTGGGGGGGAGTGAACACTGAAGCTTTCTTT.

The chain links TRBV19 to TRBJ1-1; the match to TRBD1 covers 7 bases. The germline V gene encodes CDR1 LNHDA and CDR2 SQIVND (reference sequence). Germline trimming cut 2 bases from V and 5 bases from J; bases unmatched to any gene: 2. The CDR3 runs 13 residues. CDR3 protein: CASSINRGTEAFF. In nucleotides, the CDR3 is TGTGCCAGTAGTATAAACAGGGGAACTGAAGCTTTCTTT.

This clone has just a few counts. The rearrangement links TRBV12-3 or TRBV12-4 to TRBJ1-1; weak D call: TRBD1 (5 bases). CDR3 length equals 13 residues. V gave up 3 bases and J gave up 1 base, with 6 bases separating them. The DNA of the CDR3 is TGTGCCAGCAGTTTCGGACAGAACACTGAAGCTTTCTTT. Residues: CASSFGQNTEAFF.

The J gene is TRBJ2-7, the V gene TRBV10-2; TRBD1 is a possible D gene (8 bases). Trimming pared 5 bases from V and 6 bases from J, leaving 20 bases between. CDR3 length equals 15 residues. Germline V lookup: CDR1 WSHSY, CDR2 SAAADI. CDR3 bases: TGCGCCAGCAGTAAGGACAGGGAGGGGTCTAGCGAGCAGTACTTC. It is translated as CASSKDREGSSEQYF.